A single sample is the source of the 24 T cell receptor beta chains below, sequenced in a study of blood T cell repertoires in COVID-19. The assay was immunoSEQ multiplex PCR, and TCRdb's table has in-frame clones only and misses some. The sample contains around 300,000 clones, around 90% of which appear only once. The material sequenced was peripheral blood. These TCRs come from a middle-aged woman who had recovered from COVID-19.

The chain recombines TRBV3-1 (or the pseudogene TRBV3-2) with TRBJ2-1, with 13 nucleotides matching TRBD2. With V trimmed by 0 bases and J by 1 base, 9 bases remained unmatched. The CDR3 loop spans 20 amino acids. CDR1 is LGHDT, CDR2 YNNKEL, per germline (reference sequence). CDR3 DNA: TGTGCCAGCAGCCAAGACCCCCGGGGACTAGCGGGATTGTCCTACAATGAGCAGTTCTTC. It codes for CASSQDPRGLAGLSYNEQFF.

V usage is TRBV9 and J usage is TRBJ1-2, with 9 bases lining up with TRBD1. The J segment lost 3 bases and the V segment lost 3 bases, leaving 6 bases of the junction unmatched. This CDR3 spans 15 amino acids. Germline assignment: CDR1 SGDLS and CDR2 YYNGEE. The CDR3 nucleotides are TGTGCCAGCAGCGAAGGGGACAGGGTAGACTATGGCTACACCTTC. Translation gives CASSEGDRVDYGYTF. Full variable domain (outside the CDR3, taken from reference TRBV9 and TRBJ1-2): DSGVTQTPKHLITATGQRVTLRCSPRSGDLSVYWYQQSLDQGLQFLIQYYNGEERAKGNILERFSAQQFPDLHSELNLSSLELGDSALYFCASSEGDRVDYGYTFGSGTRLTVV.

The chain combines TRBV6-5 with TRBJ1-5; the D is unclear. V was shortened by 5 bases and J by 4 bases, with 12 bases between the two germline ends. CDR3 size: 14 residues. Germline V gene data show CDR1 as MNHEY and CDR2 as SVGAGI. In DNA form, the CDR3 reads TGTGCCAGCAGTCACGGGGAGATAAATCAGCCCCAGCATTTT. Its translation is CASSHGEINQPQHF.

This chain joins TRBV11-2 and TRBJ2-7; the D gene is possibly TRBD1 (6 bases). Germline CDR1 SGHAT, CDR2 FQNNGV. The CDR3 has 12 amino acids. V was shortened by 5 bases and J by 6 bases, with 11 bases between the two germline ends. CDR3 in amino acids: CASSPGAFEQYF. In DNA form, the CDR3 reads TGTGCCAGCAGCCCAGGGGCTTTCGAGCAGTACTTC.

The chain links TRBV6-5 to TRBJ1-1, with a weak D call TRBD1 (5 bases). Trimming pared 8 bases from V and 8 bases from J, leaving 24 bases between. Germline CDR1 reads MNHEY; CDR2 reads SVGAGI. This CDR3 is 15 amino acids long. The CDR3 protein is CASRNPLTVSWEAFF. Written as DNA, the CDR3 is TGTGCCAGCCGCAATCCCTTGACAGTAAGTTGGGAAGCTTTCTTT.

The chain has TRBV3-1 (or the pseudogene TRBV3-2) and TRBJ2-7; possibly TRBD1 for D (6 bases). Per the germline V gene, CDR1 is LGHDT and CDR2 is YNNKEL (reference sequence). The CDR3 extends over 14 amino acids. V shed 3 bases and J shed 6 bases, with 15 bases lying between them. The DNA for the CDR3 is TGTGCCAGCAGCCAGCCCGGCCGGGACACCGAGCAGTACTTC. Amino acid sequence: CASSQPGRDTEQYF.

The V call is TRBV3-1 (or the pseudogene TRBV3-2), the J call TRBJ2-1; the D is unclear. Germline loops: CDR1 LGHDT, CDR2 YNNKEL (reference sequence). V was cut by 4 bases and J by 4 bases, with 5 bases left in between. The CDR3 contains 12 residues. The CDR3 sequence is CASSLLYNEQFF. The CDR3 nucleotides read TGTGCCAGCAGCCTACTATACAATGAGCAGTTCTTC.

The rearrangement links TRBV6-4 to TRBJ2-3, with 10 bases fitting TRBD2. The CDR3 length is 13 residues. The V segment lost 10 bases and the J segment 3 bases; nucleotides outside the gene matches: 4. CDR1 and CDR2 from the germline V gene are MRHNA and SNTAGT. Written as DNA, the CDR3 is TGTGCCACACGACTAGCGGGTACAGATACGCAGTATTTT. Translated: CATRLAGTDTQYF.

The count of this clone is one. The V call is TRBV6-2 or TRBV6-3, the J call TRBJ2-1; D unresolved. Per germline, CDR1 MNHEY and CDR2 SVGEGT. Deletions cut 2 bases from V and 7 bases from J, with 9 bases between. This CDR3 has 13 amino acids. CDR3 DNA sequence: TGTGCCAGCAGTTACGGGCCCATGAATGAGCAGTTCTTC. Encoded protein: CASSYGPMNEQFF.

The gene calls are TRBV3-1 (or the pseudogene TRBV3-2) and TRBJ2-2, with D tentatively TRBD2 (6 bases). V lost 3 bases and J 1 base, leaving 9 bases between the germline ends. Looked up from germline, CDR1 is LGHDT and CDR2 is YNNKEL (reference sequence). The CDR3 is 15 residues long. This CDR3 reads CASSQGAGNTGELFF. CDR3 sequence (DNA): TGTGCCAGCAGCCAGGGAGCGGGGAACACCGGGGAGCTGTTTTTT.

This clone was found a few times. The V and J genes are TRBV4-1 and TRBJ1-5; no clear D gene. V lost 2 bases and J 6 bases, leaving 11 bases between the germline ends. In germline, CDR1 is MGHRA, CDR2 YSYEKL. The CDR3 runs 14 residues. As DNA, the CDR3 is TGCGCCAGCAGCCAAATGGGAGAGATTCAGCCCCAGCATTTT. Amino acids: CASSQMGEIQPQHF.

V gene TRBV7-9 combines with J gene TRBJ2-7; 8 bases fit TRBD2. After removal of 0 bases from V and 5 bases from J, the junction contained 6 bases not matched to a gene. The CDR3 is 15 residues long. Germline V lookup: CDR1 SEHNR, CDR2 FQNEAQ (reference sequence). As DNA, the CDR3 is TGTGCCAGCAGCTTAGCGCAAGCGGGAGACAACGAGCAGTACTTC. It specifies CASSLAQAGDNEQYF.

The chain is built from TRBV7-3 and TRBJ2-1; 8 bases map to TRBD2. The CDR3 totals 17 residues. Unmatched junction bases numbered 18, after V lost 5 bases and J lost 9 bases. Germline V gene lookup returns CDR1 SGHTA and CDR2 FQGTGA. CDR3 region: CASSPQPTSGGGSEQFF. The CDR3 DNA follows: TGTGCCAGCAGCCCCCAACCAACTAGCGGAGGGGGGAGTGAGCAGTTCTTC. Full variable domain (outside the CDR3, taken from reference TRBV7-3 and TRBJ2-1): GAGVSQTPSNKVTEKGKYVELRCDPISGHTALYWYRQSLGQGPEFLIYFQGTGAADDSGLPNDRFFAVRPEGSVSTLKIQRTERGDSAVYLCASSPQPTSGGGSEQFFGPGTRLTVL.

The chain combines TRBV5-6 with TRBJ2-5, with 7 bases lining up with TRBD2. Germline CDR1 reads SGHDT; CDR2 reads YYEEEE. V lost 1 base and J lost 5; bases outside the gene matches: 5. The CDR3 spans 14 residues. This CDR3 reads CASSLIGRLETQYF. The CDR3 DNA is TGTGCCAGCAGCTTGATCGGGAGGTTGGAGACCCAGTACTTC.

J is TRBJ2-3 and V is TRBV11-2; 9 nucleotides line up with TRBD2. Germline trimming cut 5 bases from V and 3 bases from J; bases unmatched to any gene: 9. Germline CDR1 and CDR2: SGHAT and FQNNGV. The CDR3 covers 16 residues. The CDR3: CASSPVSGSLTDTQYF. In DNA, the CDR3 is TGTGCCAGCAGCCCCGTTAGCGGGAGCTTAACAGATACGCAGTATTTT.

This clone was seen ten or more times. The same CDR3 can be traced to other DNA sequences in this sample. CDR3 in amino acids: CASSYSTDTQYF. The CDR3 DNA reads as TGCGCCAGCAGTTATAGCACAGATACGCAGTATTTT. The chain employs TRBV10-1 and TRBJ2-3; D ambiguous. Germline V lookup: CDR1 WNHNN, CDR2 SYGVQD (reference sequence). Trimming left V 5 bases short and J 0 bases short, with 3 bases between. The CDR3 sequence is 12 residues long.

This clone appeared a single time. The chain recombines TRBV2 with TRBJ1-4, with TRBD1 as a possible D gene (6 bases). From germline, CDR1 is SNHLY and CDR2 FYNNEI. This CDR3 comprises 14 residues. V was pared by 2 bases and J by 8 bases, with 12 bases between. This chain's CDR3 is CASSEYTGSEKLFF. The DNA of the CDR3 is TGTGCCAGCAGTGAATATACAGGGTCGGAAAAACTGTTTTTT.

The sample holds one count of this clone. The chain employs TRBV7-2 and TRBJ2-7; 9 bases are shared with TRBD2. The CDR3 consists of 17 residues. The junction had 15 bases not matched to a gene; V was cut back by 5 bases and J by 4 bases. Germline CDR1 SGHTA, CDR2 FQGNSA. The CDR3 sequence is CASSTRLAGPTPYEQYF. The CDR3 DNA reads TGTGCCAGCAGCACCCGCCTAGCGGGGCCCACCCCTTACGAGCAGTACTTC.

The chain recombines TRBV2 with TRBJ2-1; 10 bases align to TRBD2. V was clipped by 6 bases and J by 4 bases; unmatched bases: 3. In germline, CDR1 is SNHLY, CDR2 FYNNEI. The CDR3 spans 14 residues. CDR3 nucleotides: TGTGCCAGCAGACGACTAGCGGGTTACAATGAGCAGTTCTTC. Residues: CASRRLAGYNEQFF. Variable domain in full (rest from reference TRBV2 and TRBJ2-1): EPEVTQTPSHQVTQMGQEVILRCVPISNHLYFYWYRQILGQKVEFLVSFYNNEISEKSEIFDDQFSVERPDGSNFTLKIRSTKLEDSAMYFCASRRLAGYNEQFFGPGTRLTVL.

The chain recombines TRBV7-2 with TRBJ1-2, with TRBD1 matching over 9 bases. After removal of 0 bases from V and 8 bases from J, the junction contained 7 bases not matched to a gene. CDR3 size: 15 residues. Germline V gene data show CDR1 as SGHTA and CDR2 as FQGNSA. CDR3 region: CASSLALGTGLGYTF. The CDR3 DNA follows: TGTGCCAGCAGCTTAGCACTCGGGACAGGGCTAGGCTACACCTTC.

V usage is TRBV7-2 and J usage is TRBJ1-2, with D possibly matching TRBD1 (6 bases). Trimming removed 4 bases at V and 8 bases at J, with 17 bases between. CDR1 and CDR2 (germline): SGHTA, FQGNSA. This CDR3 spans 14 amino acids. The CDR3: CASSSGQPPGGYTF. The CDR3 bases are TGTGCCAGCAGCTCCGGACAGCCCCCTGGGGGCTACACCTTC. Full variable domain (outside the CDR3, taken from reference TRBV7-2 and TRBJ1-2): GAGVSQSPSNKVTEKGKDVELRCDPISGHTALYWYRQSLGQGLEFLIYFQGNSAPDKSGLPSDRFSAERTGGSVSTLTIQRTQQEDSAVYLCASSSGQPPGGYTFGSGTRLTVV.

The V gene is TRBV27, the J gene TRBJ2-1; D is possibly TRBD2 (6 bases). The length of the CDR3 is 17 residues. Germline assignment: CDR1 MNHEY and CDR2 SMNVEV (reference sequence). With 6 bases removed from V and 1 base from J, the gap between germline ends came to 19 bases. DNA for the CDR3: TGTGCCAGCAGGGCCTGGGGAGCGGGCGTTTCCTACAATGAGCAGTTCTTC. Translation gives CASRAWGAGVSYNEQFF.

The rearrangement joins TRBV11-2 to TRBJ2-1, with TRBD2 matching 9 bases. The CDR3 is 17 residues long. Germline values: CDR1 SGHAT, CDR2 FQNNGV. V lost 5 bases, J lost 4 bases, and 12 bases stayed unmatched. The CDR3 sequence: CASSPRVASGKYNEQFF. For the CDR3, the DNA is TGTGCCAGCAGCCCGAGGGTCGCTAGCGGGAAATACAATGAGCAGTTCTTC.

The CDR3 DNA is TGTGCCACCAGTGGAGGGGGCCACATGAACACTGAAGCTTTCTTT. Translating gives CATSGGGHMNTEAFF. The chain combines TRBV24-1 with TRBJ1-1, with TRBD1 matching 7 bases. This CDR3 is 15 amino acids long. The junction had 5 bases not matched to a gene; V was cut back by 5 bases and J by 0 bases. The germline gives CDR1 KGHDR, CDR2 SFDVKD.